A single TCR beta chain is shown here with its context. The data originate from a study of blood T cell repertoires in COVID-19. Here immunoSEQ multiplex PCR was the method, and the copy in TCRdb shows in-frame clones only, minus some. The sample lists 96,000 or so clones; 80% to 90% were seen once. The CDR3 sequence is 14 residues long. Germline CDR1 LGHDT, CDR2 YNNKEL (reference sequence). V trimming: 4 bases; J trimming: 6 bases; junction bases outside the gene matches: 7. The specimen sequenced was peripheral blood. The sequence derives from a man aged 80 or over with COVID-19, enrolled during active disease. The chain joins TRBV3-1 (or the pseudogene TRBV3-2) to TRBJ2-7; 9 bases align to TRBD1. The CDR3 region is CASSPSRQGGEQYF. CDR3 bases: TGTGCCAGCAGCCCCTCCCGACAGGGGGGCGAGCAGTACTTC.